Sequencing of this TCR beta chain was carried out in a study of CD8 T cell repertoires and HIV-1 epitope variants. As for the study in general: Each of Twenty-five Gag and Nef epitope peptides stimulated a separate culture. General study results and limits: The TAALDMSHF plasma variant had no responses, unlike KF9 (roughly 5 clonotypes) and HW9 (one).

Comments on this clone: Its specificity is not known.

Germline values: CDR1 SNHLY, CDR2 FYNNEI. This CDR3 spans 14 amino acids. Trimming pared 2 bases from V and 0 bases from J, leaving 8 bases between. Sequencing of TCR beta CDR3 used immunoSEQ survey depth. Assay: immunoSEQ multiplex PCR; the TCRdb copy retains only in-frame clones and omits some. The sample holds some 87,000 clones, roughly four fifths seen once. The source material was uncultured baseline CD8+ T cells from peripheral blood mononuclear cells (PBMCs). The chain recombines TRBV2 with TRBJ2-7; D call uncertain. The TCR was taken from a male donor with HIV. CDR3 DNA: TGTGCCAGCAGTGAAATAGACACCTCCTACGAGCAGTACTTC. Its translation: CASSEIDTSYEQYF.